The 9 T cell receptor beta chains listed next were all sequenced from one sample in a study of metastatic and nonmetastatic thyroid tumors. Every patient underwent thyroid surgery untreated. TCRdb reanalyzed the PCR reads with MiXCR. The table shows 15,000 or so clones, with approximately 14% occurring only once. What was sequenced was blood. The receptors here all came from a female donor with papillary thyroid cancer or a benign thyroid nodule (not recorded which). Some clones in this sample may be carry-over from other donors' samples.

This clone was counted at least ten times. The V gene is TRBV6-1, the J gene TRBJ2-5; TRBD2 aligns across 8 bases. The CDR3 contains 15 residues. V lost 5 bases, J lost 5 bases, and 10 bases stayed unmatched. The germline gives CDR1 MNHNS, CDR2 SASEGT. The CDR3 is CASSQRGGGTETQYF. The CDR3, as DNA: TGTGCCAGCAGTCAACGGGGGGGGGGTACTGAGACCCAGTACTTC.

The rearrangement joins TRBV3-1 to TRBJ2-3, with unresolved D. The CDR3 length is 13 residues. The V gene lost 4 bases and the J gene lost 0 bases, with 5 bases spanning the gap. Germline CDR1 reads LGHDT; CDR2 reads YNNKEL (reference sequence). The CDR3 DNA is TGTGCCAGCAGCCCCCAAAGCACAGATACGCAGTATTTT. It codes for CASSPQSTDTQYF.

This clone was observed many times. The chain employs TRBV10-1 and TRBJ2-3; 8 bases are shared with TRBD2. CDR3 length: 16 residues. The J segment lost 2 bases and the V segment lost 0 bases, leaving 4 bases of the junction unmatched. Germline CDR1 WNHNN, CDR2 SYGVQD (reference sequence). Written as DNA, the CDR3 is TGCGCCAGCAGTGAGTCTAGTAGCGGGGTCACAGATACGCAGTATTTT. It yields the protein CASSESSSGVTDTQYF.

Only a few counts were recorded for this clone. V gene TRBV24-1 combines with J gene TRBJ2-3; no clear D gene. Germline CDR1 and CDR2: KGHDR and SFDVKD. Trimming took 4 bases from V and 2 from J, leaving 15 bases between them. This CDR3 is built from 16 residues. The CDR3 region is CATSDRLQYITDTQYF. The CDR3 DNA follows: TGTGCCACCAGTGACCGCCTACAGTACATCACAGATACGCAGTATTTT.

The table lists this clone with many counts. At the DNA level, this CDR3 is encoded by other sequences in the same sample as well. The chain uses TRBV10-3 and TRBJ1-3; TRBD1 matches 7 bases. The germline V gene has CDR1 ENHRY and CDR2 SYGVKD. This CDR3 region has 14 residues. The trim removed 11 bases at V and 2 bases at J, leaving 9 bases unmatched. The CDR3 loop is CAASAQGAGNTIYF. For the CDR3, the DNA is TGTGCCGCCTCCGCCCAGGGGGCTGGAAACACCATATATTTT.

This clone was recorded only once. This sequence joins TRBV4-2 and TRBJ2-7; TRBD2 aligns across 10 bases. Germline V lookup: CDR1 LGHNA, CDR2 YNFKEQ. Trimming at V came to 0 bases and at J to 0 bases, leaving 2 bases not matched to a gene. The CDR3 runs 16 residues. DNA for the CDR3: TGTGCCAGCAGCCAAGAAGGGACTAGCGCCTCCTACGAGCAGTACTTC. Encoded protein: CASSQEGTSASYEQYF.

In its sample, this clone ranks as medium-sized. The chain carries TRBV28 and TRBJ2-7, with a possible D match to TRBD1 (5 bases). Germline CDR1 and CDR2: MDHEN and SYDVKM. Deletions cut 5 bases from V and 3 bases from J, with 14 bases between. The CDR3 has 14 residues. CDR3 amino acids: CASSQGSSNYEQYF. CDR3 in DNA: TGTGCCAGCAGTCAGGGCTCGTCCAACTACGAGCAGTACTTC.

A remark on this clone: Sequence at one end of the junction differs from germline and may be a read error. The V call is TRBV10-1, the J call TRBJ2-7, with 8 bases aligning to TRBD1. Per germline, CDR1 WNHNN and CDR2 SYGVQD (reference sequence). The CDR3 extends over 14 amino acids. CDR3 coding DNA: TGCGTCAGCAGTTTACAGGGGGTCCCCTACGAGCAGTACTTC. Amino acids: CVSSLQGVPYEQYF.

Relative to its sample, this clone is medium-sized (0.01 to 0.1%). The rearrangement joins TRBV20-1 to TRBJ1-1, with D unclear. V gave up 0 bases and J gave up 5 bases, with 7 bases separating them. Germline CDR1 is DFQATT and CDR2 is SNEGSKA (reference sequence). This CDR3 has 12 residues. The CDR3 here is CSAREGGTEAFF. The CDR3 DNA follows: TGCAGTGCTAGAGAGGGCGGGACTGAAGCTTTCTTT.